This TCR beta chain was observed in a study of T cells in localized non-small cell lung cancer. General study points: Exceeding tumor, uninvolved adjacent lung had the highest T cell clonality. Appearance in adjacent lung was seen for a median about 59 of the top 100 tumor clones. Greater blood T cell density accompanied longer overall survival.

Looked up from germline, CDR1 is SQVTM and CDR2 is ANQGSEA. Trimming left V 7 bases short and J 4 bases short, with 19 bases between. This CDR3 contains 14 residues. About this clone itself: The antigen remains unidentified.

Sequencing was performed with immunoSEQ multiplex PCR; in TCRdb, only in-frame clones are kept and a portion is missing. The top ten clones hold 4.2% of a sample with about 28,000 clones, about 92% of them seen once. The chain combines TRBV29-1 with TRBJ1-1, with no clear D. The sequencing used peripheral blood mononuclear cells, collected before any cancer treatment. This clonotype was sampled from a woman aged 35 to 75 with stage III lung adenocarcinoma. The CDR3 here is CSAGRRADGTEAFF. The DNA for the CDR3 is TGCAGCGCCGGGAGGAGGGCGGACGGCACTGAAGCTTTCTTT.